This T cell receptor beta chain was identified in a study of T cell responses to AZD1222 COVID-19 vaccine. Study-wide context: Second doses were pooled across both intervals (about 4 or about 12 weeks).

The germline V and J ends were trimmed by 0 bases and 2 bases, with 9 bases remaining between them. The CDR3 is made up of 16 amino acids. Germline assignment: CDR1 SGHRS and CDR2 YFSETQ. The protocol was immunoSEQ multiplex PCR, while the TCRdb copy is restricted to in-frame clones and leaves out a portion. In the table there are some 130,000 clones, roughly 84% of which are singletons. This rearrangement joins TRBV5-1 to TRBJ2-6; weak D call: TRBD2 (5 bases). Sequenced here: peripheral blood, sampled on day 0 of AZD1222 vaccination. This sequence was found in an adult in good health. In DNA, the CDR3 is TGCGCCAGCAGCTTGGTACTAGGAGCTGGGGCCAACGTCCTGACTTTC. As protein: CASSLVLGAGANVLTF.